This is a list of T cell receptor beta chains from one sample in a study of blood T cell repertoires in COVID-19. Clones were read by immunoSEQ multiplex PCR, and TCRdb kept only the in-frame ones, dropping some. The sample includes hundreds of thousands of clones, roughly 87% of them seen just once. The specimen sequenced was PBMCs or T cells enriched from blood (not recorded which). The receptors here all came from a woman under 40 who had recovered from COVID-19. Each CDR3 is given with its conserved first and last residue. D genes are given only for firm matches. Expanded clones are given a class, and other clones once, few, many or no size at all.

d_gene	abundance	v_gene	j_gene	len	CDR3aa	CDR3nt
TRBD2	NA	TRBV10-2	TRBJ2-7	11	CASASGSLEYF	TGCGCCAGCGCGAGCGGGAGTTTAGAGTACTTC
NA	NA	TRBV5-1	TRBJ2-5	14	CASSLIGTGETQYF	TGCGCCAGCAGCTTGATTGGTACTGGAGAGACCCAGTACTTC
NA	NA	TRBV21-1	TRBJ1-6	19	CASSKGSARDRGRSSPLHF	TGTGCCAGCAGCAAAGGATCAGCCCGGGACAGGGGTAGGTCCTCACCCCTCCACTTT
TRBD1	NA	TRBV5-1	TRBJ2-2	14	CASSGTGRPGELFF	TGCGCCAGCAGCGGGACAGGGAGGCCCGGGGAGCTGTTTTTT
NA	NA	TRBV2	TRBJ2-7	12	CASRYSSGEQYF	TGTGCCAGCAGATACAGTTCTGGGGAGCAGTACTTC
NA	NA	TRBV6-1	TRBJ2-2	12	CASSDQTGELFF	TGTGCCAGCAGTGATCAAACCGGGGAGCTGTTTTTT
TRBD1	NA	TRBV27	TRBJ1-1	13	CASSLDSGGEAFF	TGTGCCAGCAGTTTAGACTCAGGGGGGGAAGCTTTCTTT
NA	NA	TRBV7-9	TRBJ2-1	16	CASSLVLAGITDEQFF	TGTGCCAGCAGCTTAGTGTTGGCGGGAATAACGGATGAGCAGTTCTTC
TRBD2	once	TRBV7-8	TRBJ2-3	17	CASSLLETSGVGDTQYF	TGTGCCAGCAGCTTATTAGAGACTAGCGGGGTGGGAGATACGCAGTATTTT
NA	NA	TRBV9	TRBJ1-5	15	CASSVEGRGEQPQHF	TGTGCCAGCAGCGTAGAGGGCAGGGGTGAGCAGCCCCAGCATTTT
TRBD1	NA	TRBV19	TRBJ1-3	15	CASSMGQTSGNTIYF	TGTGCCAGTAGTATGGGACAGACTTCTGGAAACACCATATATTTT
NA	NA	TRBV3-1/TRBV3-2	TRBJ2-2	13	CASSSRNTGELFF	TGTGCCAGCAGCTCCAGAAACACCGGGGAGCTGTTTTTT
TRBD1	NA	TRBV5-6	TRBJ1-4	15	CASSTRTSGGEKLFF	TGTGCCAGCAGCACAAGGACCTCAGGGGGGGAAAAACTGTTTTTT
TRBD1	NA	TRBV18	TRBJ1-2	15	CASSPSGTGLYGYTF	TGTGCCAGCTCACCAAGTGGGACAGGCCTCTATGGCTACACCTTC